The present T cell receptor (beta chain) was sequenced within a study of control samples from healthy donors and cancer patients. V was pared by 7 bases and J by 0 bases, with 6 bases of the junction left unmatched. CDR3 length: 15 residues. Germline V lookup: CDR1 LNHDA, CDR2 SQIVND (reference sequence). TCRdb's copy holds only in-frame clones and misses some; the assay was immunoSEQ multiplex PCR. Found here are tens of thousands of clones, over 85% of them singletons; the top ten hold around 1.3%. The source is a woman between 40 and 55 years old with lung cancer. The rearrangement uses TRBV19 and TRBJ1-3; 7 bases align to TRBD1. What was sequenced was PBMCs. CDR3 sequence (DNA): TGTGCCAGTACCACGGACAGGACCTCTGGAAACACCATATATTTT. Translating gives CASTTDRTSGNTIYF.